The clone carrying this T cell receptor (beta chain) has at least ten counts. In the original analysis: With a range of 23,224 to 690,600, the median per sample was around 96,000 TCRs. Using its own MiXCR run on the RACE reads, TCRdb lists one record per CDR3 protein. The V and J calls follow TCRdb's processing rather than the paper's. The table has 100,000 or so distinct CDR3 sequences, approximately 9.9% seen once. Trimming took 3 bases from V and 4 from J, leaving 3 bases between them. This CDR3 is 11 amino acids long. Germline V gives CDR1 LGHDT, CDR2 YNNKEL (reference sequence). Time point noted: patch test 2, 6 weeks after DPC sensitization. Treatment given: therapeutic diphenylcyclopropenone sensitization with weekly scalp DPC. These data come from a study of human T cells and chemical hapten exposure.

This TCR derives from a man aged 35-49 years with alopecia areata. Some clones in this sample may be carry-over from other donors' samples. This specimen was whole blood, taken in connection with sensitization to the hapten diphenylcyclopropenone (DPC). V and J are TRBV3-1 and TRBJ2-5, with unresolved D. Here the CDR3 reads CASSHGETQYF. The CDR3 bases are TGTGCCAGCAGCCATGGAGAGACCCAGTACTTC.